Listed below are T cell receptor beta chains from one sample, sequenced in a study of response to subunit inactivated influenza vaccine. MiXCR, run by TCRdb on the RT-PCR reads, gives a single entry per CDR3 protein. The sample consists of about 650,000 distinct CDR3 sequences, 15% to 18% of them appearing once. The source was PBMCs from blood, collected approximately 13 days after vaccination. The source is a man aged 50-60 years who received an inactivated influenza vaccine. Both conserved end residues are part of each CDR3. D genes are given only for firm matches. Expanded clones are given a class, and other clones once, few, many or no size at all.

size: NA; J: TRBJ1-1; D: NA; V: TRBV7-9; DNA: TGTGCCACCCTGGGGACGGACACTGAAGCTTTCTTT; CDR3: CATLGTDTEAFF
size: NA; J: TRBJ2-1; D: NA; V: TRBV4-3; DNA: TGCGCCAGCAGCCAGGCGAGGACATTGGAGCAGTTCTTC; CDR3: CASSQARTLEQFF
size: NA; J: TRBJ1-1; D: NA; V: TRBV10-2; DNA: TGCGCCAGCAGTGAGTCGAGTCGAACTGAAGCTTTCTTT; CDR3: CASSESSRTEAFF
size: NA; J: TRBJ2-2; D: TRBD2; V: TRBV5-1; DNA: TGCGCCAGCAGCTTTAAAGCGGGAAGGAACACCGGGGAGCTGTTTTTT; CDR3: CASSFKAGRNTGELFF
size: few; J: TRBJ2-3; D: TRBD2; V: TRBV5-1; DNA: TGCGCCAGCAGCTTGGCGGCTAGCGGGGGCACAGATACGCAGTATTTT; CDR3: CASSLAASGGTDTQYF
size: many; J: TRBJ2-7; D: NA; V: TRBV5-1; DNA: TGCGCCAGCAGCTTGGTTGGGGCCAACTACGAGCAGTACTTC; CDR3: CASSLVGANYEQYF
size: NA; J: TRBJ2-1; D: NA; V: TRBV20-1; DNA: TGCAGTGCTAGAGAATTAGGTGGCGATGAGCAGTTCTTC; CDR3: CSARELGGDEQFF
size: few; J: TRBJ2-5; D: NA; V: TRBV12-3/TRBV12-4; DNA: TGTGCCAGCAGTTTAGACAGTCGTTCAGGGTCGGGCCAGTACTTC; CDR3: CASSLDSRSGSGQYF
size: few; J: TRBJ2-5; D: NA; V: TRBV10-3; DNA: TGTGCCATCAGGGAGCCGCCCCACGAGACCCAGTACTTC; CDR3: CAIREPPHETQYF
size: NA; J: TRBJ2-5; D: TRBD2; V: TRBV6-1; DNA: TGTGCCAGCTGCTCCCGGGGGGGCGCCTCTAGGTGGACCCAGTACTTC; CDR3: CASCSRGGASRWTQYF
size: NA; J: TRBJ2-1; D: TRBD2; V: TRBV6-5; DNA: TGTGCCAGCAGTTACTCGCGGGGGGGCCGAACCTACAATGAGCAGTTCTTC; CDR3: CASSYSRGGRTYNEQFF
size: few; J: TRBJ2-2; D: TRBD1; V: TRBV7-9; DNA: TGTGCCAGCAGCCGACCCCGGGACAGCGCGCACGGGGAGCTGTTTTTT; CDR3: CASSRPRDSAHGELFF
size: few; J: TRBJ2-2; D: TRBD1; V: TRBV4-3; DNA: TGCGCCAGCAGCCAAGTATTACAGGGGATGGCCGGGGAGCTGTTTTTT; CDR3: CASSQVLQGMAGELFF
size: NA; J: TRBJ2-5; D: TRBD1; V: TRBV6-5; DNA: TGTGCCAGCAGTTACTCAGGGGGCAGTTCAGAGACCCAGTACTTC; CDR3: CASSYSGGSSETQYF
size: NA; J: TRBJ2-7; D: TRBD2; V: TRBV7-9; DNA: TGTGCCAGCAGCCCAGGAACTAGCGGAGCTACCTACGAGCAGTACTTC; CDR3: CASSPGTSGATYEQYF
size: few; J: TRBJ2-3; D: NA; V: TRBV12-3/TRBV12-4; DNA: TGTGCCAGCAGTTTAGAGCTTATTGGACTGCTCGGCACAGATACGCAGTATTTT; CDR3: CASSLELIGLLGTDTQYF
size: NA; J: TRBJ2-3; D: NA; V: TRBV5-4; DNA: TGTGCCAGCAATGAGGGGCAAGGCACAGATACGCAGTATTTT; CDR3: CASNEGQGTDTQYF
size: few; J: TRBJ2-7; D: TRBD2; V: TRBV6-1; DNA: TGTGCCAGCACTAGCGGGAGGGCCGTCTCCTCCGAGCAGTACTTC; CDR3: CASTSGRAVSSEQYF
size: NA; J: TRBJ1-1; D: NA; V: TRBV5-1; DNA: TGCGCCAGCAGCGGAGGGACTGCCTACACTGAAGCTTTCTTT; CDR3: CASSGGTAYTEAFF
size: few; J: TRBJ2-1; D: TRBD1; V: TRBV19; DNA: TGTGCCAGTAGTACGGACAGGCGTATAAGCTCCTACAATGAGCAGTTCTTC; CDR3: CASSTDRRISSYNEQFF
size: NA; J: TRBJ2-2; D: TRBD2; V: TRBV5-1; DNA: TGCGCCAGCAGCAACGGCGGGGGCACCGGGGAGCTGTTTTTT; CDR3: CASSNGGGTGELFF
size: NA; J: TRBJ1-5; D: NA; V: TRBV6-1; DNA: TGTGCCAGCAGTGATGCAACTAAAGGAACCCAGCATTTT; CDR3: CASSDATKGTQHF
size: few; J: TRBJ2-3; D: NA; V: TRBV5-5; DNA: TGTGCCAGCAGCTCTCAAATACAGGGTTATACGCAGTATTTT; CDR3: CASSSQIQGYTQYF
size: few; J: TRBJ1-1; D: NA; V: TRBV20-1; DNA: TGCAGTGCTAGAACTATACAACTGAACACTGAAGCTTTCTTT; CDR3: CSARTIQLNTEAFF
size: many; J: TRBJ2-1; D: TRBD1; V: TRBV3-1; DNA: TGTGCCAGCAGCTTCGGACAGGGGAATGAGCAGTTCTTC; CDR3: CASSFGQGNEQFF
size: many; J: TRBJ2-1; D: NA; V: TRBV7-9; DNA: TGTGCCAGCAGCTTCTCCGGACGGAACAATGAGCAGTTCTTC; CDR3: CASSFSGRNNEQFF
size: NA; J: TRBJ2-5; D: NA; V: TRBV28; DNA: TGTGCCAGCAGTTGGGGGTTCCGACAAGCGACCCAGTACTTC; CDR3: CASSWGFRQATQYF
size: NA; J: TRBJ2-7; D: NA; V: TRBV6-6; DNA: TGTGCCAGTCGGAAGGGGGACCACGAGCAGTACTTC; CDR3: CASRKGDHEQYF
size: NA; J: TRBJ2-7; D: NA; V: TRBV6-5; DNA: TGTGCCAGCAGTTACGGGGGGAGACGCTACGAGCAGTACTTC; CDR3: CASSYGGRRYEQYF